This is a list of T cell receptor beta chains from one sample in a study of cytomegalovirus exposure and HLA in healthy donors. Produced via immunoSEQ multiplex PCR; TCRdb's table is partial and in-frame only. The sample consists of 150,000 to 200,000 clones, 85% of them appearing once. The sequencing sample was made of PBMCs. These receptors were taken from a boy aged 2 to 9 in good health and CMV-seronegative. CDR3s include the opening cysteine and the closing phenylalanine or tryptophan. A D gene is named only where the DNA matches it firmly. Clone size is given for some rows only: seen once, a few or many times, or a class if the clone is expanded.

clone size	J gene	D gene	V gene	CDR3 protein	CDR3 DNA
-	TRBJ1-1	TRBD1	TRBV28	CASSLIRTGGRTEAFF	TGTGCCAGCAGTTTGATCCGGACAGGGGGCAGGACTGAAGCTTTCTTT
-	TRBJ2-1	TRBD2	TRBV2	CASSMGGGDNEQFF	TGTGCCAGCAGTATGGGGGGGGGAGACAATGAGCAGTTCTTC
-	TRBJ2-5	TRBD2	TRBV5-4	CASSLGLAGGPETQYF	TGTGCCAGCAGCTTGGGACTAGCGGGGGGGCCAGAGACCCAGTACTTC
-	TRBJ2-5	TRBD1	TRBV11-2	CASSLGSGGRGSGETQYF	TGTGCCAGCAGCTTAGGGAGCGGAGGCAGGGGGTCGGGAGAGACCCAGTACTTC
-	TRBJ2-7	TRBD2	TRBV28	CASSRGTSGREQYF	TGTGCCAGCAGCCGGGGGACTAGCGGGAGGGAGCAGTACTTC
-	TRBJ2-1	TRBD2	TRBV5-6	CASSRGSSYNEQFF	TGTGCCAGCAGCCGCGGGAGCTCCTACAATGAGCAGTTCTTC
-	TRBJ2-3	-	TRBV6-4	CASTDRAGSADTQYF	TGTGCCAGCACTGACCGAGCAGGGTCAGCAGATACGCAGTATTTT
-	TRBJ2-5	-	TRBV7-9	CSSSLSGQETQYF	TGTTCCAGCAGCTTATCAGGACAAGAGACCCAGTACTTC
-	TRBJ2-3	TRBD1	TRBV14	CASSLRDRATDTQYF	TGTGCCAGCAGCCTGCGGGACAGGGCCACAGATACGCAGTATTTT
once	TRBJ1-3	-	TRBV11-2	CASSLSAFGNTIYF	TGTGCCAGCAGCTTAAGCGCATTTGGAAACACCATATATTTT
-	TRBJ1-1	-	TRBV5-1	CASSAGPSRWIMNTEAFF	TGCGCCAGCAGCGCGGGACCCTCGAGGTGGATCATGAACACTGAAGCTTTCTTT
-	TRBJ1-2	-	TRBV9	CASSVASVPPIYGYTF	TGTGCCAGCAGCGTAGCCTCGGTTCCCCCCATATATGGCTACACCTTC
-	TRBJ1-5	-	TRBV5-1	CASSLGLTESNQPQHF	TGCGCCAGCAGCTTGGGGCTAACAGAGAGCAATCAGCCCCAGCATTTT
-	TRBJ2-3	TRBD1	TRBV5-4	CASSAWTGEDSDTQYF	TGTGCCAGCAGCGCCTGGACAGGGGAAGATTCAGATACGCAGTATTTT
-	TRBJ1-3	-	TRBV18	CASSPLGQLSSGNTIYF	TGTGCCAGCTCACCTTTGGGGCAGCTTTCATCTGGAAACACCATATATTTT
-	TRBJ1-1	-	TRBV25-1	CASSEFTGRALEAFF	TGTGCCAGCAGTGAATTTACCGGCAGGGCACTAGAAGCTTTCTTT
-	TRBJ2-1	TRBD2	TRBV28	CASSFQAGGEQFF	TGTGCCAGCAGTTTCCAAGCGGGGGGAGAGCAGTTCTTC
few	TRBJ2-5	-	TRBV5-1	CASSLAVGVPGETQYF	TGCGCCAGCAGCTTGGCCGTCGGGGTCCCAGGCGAGACCCAGTACTTC
-	TRBJ1-2	TRBD1	TRBV7-9	CASSLEGQGHGYTF	TGTGCCAGCAGCTTAGAGGGACAGGGTCACGGCTACACCTTC
-	TRBJ2-1	-	TRBV27	CASSLSSGGGPYNEQFF	TGTGCCAGCAGTTTATCGAGTGGCGGGGGCCCCTACAATGAGCAGTTCTTC
-	TRBJ2-5	-	TRBV2	CASRRREETQYF	TGTGCCAGCAGACGGAGGGAAGAGACCCAGTACTTC
-	TRBJ1-4	TRBD1	TRBV25-1	CASSAPGQGDATNEKLFF	TGTGCCAGCAGCGCCCCGGGACAGGGGGATGCAACTAATGAAAAACTGTTTTTT
-	TRBJ2-7	-	TRBV10-3	CAALGGTYEQYF	TGTGCCGCCCTTGGGGGCACCTACGAGCAGTACTTC
-	TRBJ1-4	-	TRBV19	CASSDYAQWKNEKLFF	TGTGCCAGTAGTGACTATGCACAGTGGAAGAATGAAAAACTGTTTTTT
-	TRBJ2-5	-	TRBV19	CASSPHLGAETQYF	TGTGCCAGTAGTCCCCACCTAGGAGCAGAGACCCAGTACTTC
once	TRBJ1-1	-	TRBV25-1	CASTNIIQGEAFF	TGTGCCAGCACCAACATCATACAGGGAGAAGCTTTCTTT
-	TRBJ2-3	TRBD2	TRBV7-8	CASSLSGRADTQYF	TGTGCCAGCAGCTTAAGCGGGAGGGCAGATACGCAGTATTTT
once	TRBJ1-3	-	TRBV9	CASSVGGGQGGNTIYF	TGTGCCAGCAGCGTAGGAGGAGGGCAGGGAGGAAACACCATATATTTT
-	TRBJ2-3	-	TRBV29-1	CSVSVREPLDTQYF	TGCAGCGTCTCAGTCCGGGAACCCCTCGATACGCAGTATTTT
few	TRBJ2-1	-	TRBV2	CASSAGVSYNEQFF	TGTGCCAGCAGTGCCGGAGTCTCCTACAATGAGCAGTTCTTC
-	TRBJ2-1	-	TRBV5-4	CASSPDSTYNEQFF	TGTGCCAGCAGCCCGGACAGCACCTACAATGAGCAGTTCTTC
-	TRBJ2-3	-	TRBV11-2	CASSSGRTLLNTDTQYF	TGTGCCAGCAGCTCAGGGCGGACGCTCCTCAACACAGATACGCAGTATTTT
-	TRBJ1-1	TRBD1	TRBV23-1	CASSRDRGTEAFF	TGCGCCAGCTCCCGGGACAGGGGCACTGAAGCTTTCTTT
-	TRBJ2-1	TRBD2	TRBV6-5	CASSYGSSGTAGEQFF	TGTGCCAGCAGTTACGGGTCTAGCGGGACCGCGGGAGAGCAGTTCTTC
-	TRBJ2-5	TRBD1	TRBV5-4	CASSRGDRGSRETQYF	TGTGCCAGCAGCCGGGGGGACAGGGGAAGTCGAGAGACCCAGTACTTC
-	TRBJ2-5	TRBD1	TRBV7-9	CSSSLAGTGVQRDEETQYF	TGTTCCAGCAGCTTAGCGGGGACAGGGGTACAAAGGGATGAAGAGACCCAGTACTTC
-	TRBJ1-1	-	TRBV27	CATKRGTEAFF	TGTGCCACCAAAAGGGGAACTGAAGCTTTCTTT
-	TRBJ2-7	-	TRBV7-9	CASSEGSSYEQYF	TGTGCCAGCAGCGAGGGCTCCTCCTACGAGCAGTACTTC
-	TRBJ2-5	TRBD2	TRBV5-1	CASSFGTSGEETQYF	TGCGCCAGCAGCTTCGGGACTAGCGGGGAAGAGACCCAGTACTTC
-	TRBJ2-5	TRBD2	TRBV5-1	CASEVGGGRETQYF	TGCGCCAGCGAAGTAGGCGGGGGGCGTGAGACCCAGTACTTC
-	TRBJ1-5	-	TRBV28	CASSLGQGGQPQHF	TGTGCCAGCAGTTTGGGGCAGGGAGGTCAGCCCCAGCATTTT
-	TRBJ2-3	TRBD1	TRBV27	CASSSAVGTERDTQYF	TGTGCTAGCAGTTCAGCGGTCGGGACAGAGAGGGATACGCAGTATTTT
-	TRBJ2-3	TRBD2	TRBV27	CASSLGILAGGADTQYF	TGTGCCAGCAGTTTAGGGATCCTAGCGGGAGGCGCAGATACGCAGTATTTT
once	TRBJ1-2	TRBD1	TRBV28	CASSFPPDRLGGYTF	TGTGCCAGCAGCTTTCCTCCGGACAGGCTGGGGGGCTACACCTTC
-	TRBJ2-2	TRBD1	TRBV7-2	CASSSKGTGNTGELFF	TGTGCCAGCAGCTCTAAAGGGACAGGGAACACCGGGGAGCTGTTTTTT
few	TRBJ2-5	TRBD2	TRBV28	CASSLTAGGQETQYF	TGTGCCAGCAGTTTAACCGCGGGGGGGCAGGAGACCCAGTACTTC
-	TRBJ2-7	TRBD2	TRBV5-5	CASSRGREGLYEQYF	TGTGCCAGCAGCCGAGGCAGGGAGGGCCTCTACGAGCAGTACTTC
-	TRBJ1-4	-	TRBV4-1	CASTFEVATTNEKLFF	TGCGCCAGCACCTTCGAGGTAGCTACAACTAATGAAAAACTGTTTTTT
once	TRBJ2-1	TRBD2	TRBV27	CASSLGGGTYNEQFF	TGTGCCAGCAGTTTAGGGGGGGGGACCTACAATGAGCAGTTCTTC
few	TRBJ1-1	TRBD1	TRBV6-1	CASSLTGLNTEAFF	TGTGCCAGCAGCTTGACAGGGTTGAACACTGAAGCTTTCTTT
few	TRBJ1-1	-	TRBV30	CAWGLGQLGAFF	TGTGCCTGGGGATTAGGACAATTGGGTGCTTTCTTT
-	TRBJ2-5	TRBD2	TRBV5-1	CASRTSGGASWETQYF	TGCGCCAGCCGGACTAGCGGGGGGGCCTCTTGGGAGACCCAGTACTTC
-	TRBJ2-1	TRBD2	TRBV7-9	CASSLPPGLAGDRNEQFF	TGTGCCAGCAGCTTACCTCCGGGACTAGCGGGAGACCGCAATGAGCAGTTCTTC
-	TRBJ1-1	-	TRBV5-4	CASSLRQVNTEAFF	TGTGCCAGCAGCTTAAGACAGGTGAACACTGAAGCTTTCTTT